This T cell receptor (beta chain) was retrieved from a study of blood T cell repertoires in COVID-19. J gave up 4 bases and V 2 bases, and 7 bases lay outside the gene matches. This CDR3 has 16 amino acids. The germline V gene has CDR1 LGHNA and CDR2 YNFKEQ. Clones were read by immunoSEQ multiplex PCR, and TCRdb kept only the in-frame ones, dropping some. The sample lists hundreds of thousands of clones, around 84% occurring once. The study recruited people aged about 18 to 89 years across approximately 24 US areas. Grouping used clinical history reported by participants in a survey and questionnaire. Exposed volunteers were people who met a COVID-19 case within 2 weeks before study entry.

This chain links TRBV4-2 with TRBJ2-1, with TRBD1 identical over 8 bases. The source material was PBMCs or T cells enriched from blood (not recorded which). This TCR was sampled from a woman in her 30s who had been exposed to COVID-19. The CDR3 region has the DNA TGTGCCAGCAGCCAAAACCGGGACAGGATTTACAATGAGCAGTTCTTC. Its protein is CASSQNRDRIYNEQFF.